What follows is one TCR beta chain and its context. Antigen: not known. After removal of 5 bases from V and 4 bases from J, the junction contained 6 bases not matched to a gene. This CDR3 comprises 15 residues. Germline V CDR1 and CDR2: MDHEN, SYDVKM. The sample belongs to a study of Ad26.COV2.S vaccination and SARS-CoV-2 variants. Some clones are missing from TCRdb's copy, which holds only in-frame ones; the method was immunoSEQ multiplex PCR. The table includes 150,000 to 200,000 clones, 87% detected once. The study, taken as a whole, reports: Similar non-spike TCR breadth was seen in vaccine and placebo recipients. It was vaccine recipients, not placebo recipients, who had the higher spike-specific TCR breadth. Substantial response breadth was reportedly seen for spike-specific CD8+ and CD4+ T cells after vaccination.

The rearrangement joins TRBV28 to TRBJ1-2; TRBD1 agrees at 11 bases. The sequence was obtained from a human donor who had recovered from COVID-19. The sequencing used peripheral blood, collected after recovery from COVID-19. The CDR3 nucleotides are TGTGCCAGCAGTCAGCCCGGGACAGGGGGCTATGGCTACACCTTC. It yields the protein CASSQPGTGGYGYTF.